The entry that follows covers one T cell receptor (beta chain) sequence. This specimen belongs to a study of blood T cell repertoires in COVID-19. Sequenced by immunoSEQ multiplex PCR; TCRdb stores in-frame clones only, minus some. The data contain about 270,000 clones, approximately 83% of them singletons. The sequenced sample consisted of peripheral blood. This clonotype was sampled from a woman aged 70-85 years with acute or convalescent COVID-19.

CDR3 nucleotide sequence: TGTGCCACCCAATCCGGGACAGGGAACACCGGGGAGCTGTTTTTT. This gives the protein CATQSGTGNTGELFF. The rearrangement uses TRBV10-3 and TRBJ2-2; TRBD1 matches 8 bases. CDR1 is ENHRY, CDR2 SYGVKD, per germline. This CDR3 has 15 residues. The J segment lost 1 base and the V segment lost 10 bases, leaving 8 bases of the junction unmatched.